This passage covers 30 T cell receptor beta chains from one sample sequenced in a study of cytomegalovirus exposure and HLA in healthy donors. Primers for the PCR totalled 60 Vbeta and 13 Jbeta. The method was immunoSEQ multiplex PCR; TCRdb's version includes in-frame clones alone and lacks a portion of them. The table lists 120,000 to 150,000 clones, 70% to 80% of them singletons. The sequenced material came from PBMCs. The receptors were sampled from a female donor in good health and CMV-seronegative.

The rearrangement uses TRBV27 and TRBJ1-1, with 8 bases matching TRBD1. Germline CDR1 and CDR2: MNHEY and SMNVEV (reference sequence). Trimming at V came to 3 bases and at J to 6 bases, leaving 6 bases not matched to a gene. The CDR3 runs 14 residues. The CDR3 region is CASSLGQGASEAFF. In nucleotides, the CDR3 is TGTGCCAGCAGTTTGGGGCAGGGGGCTTCTGAAGCTTTCTTT.

This rearrangement joins TRBV28 to TRBJ2-1; 8 bases map to TRBD2. Germline CDR1 is MDHEN and CDR2 is SYDVKM. J lost 2 bases, V lost 1 base, and 7 bases had no gene match. The CDR3 runs to 17 residues. CDR3 in amino acids: CASSLSGGALTYNEQFF. The CDR3 region has the DNA TGTGCCAGCAGTTTATCGGGGGGGGCTTTGACCTACAATGAGCAGTTCTTC.

The V call is TRBV11-2, the J call TRBJ1-3; D may be TRBD1 (5 bases). The CDR3 runs 15 residues. V gave up 2 bases and J gave up 0 bases, with 8 bases separating them. Germline V gene data show CDR1 as SGHAT and CDR2 as FQNNGV. CDR3 region: CASSLPGYSGNTIYF. DNA of the CDR3: TGTGCCAGCAGCTTACCAGGGTACTCTGGAAACACCATATATTTT.

J is TRBJ2-5 and V is TRBV5-1; 10 bases match TRBD1. The CDR3 covers 14 residues. Trimming removed 3 bases from V and 4 bases from J; junction bases left unmatched: 3. Germline V CDR1 and CDR2: SGHRS, YFSETQ. CDR3 residues: CASSSGTGAETQYF. In DNA form, the CDR3 reads TGCGCCAGCAGCTCGGGGACAGGGGCAGAGACCCAGTACTTC.

CDR3 sequence (DNA): TGTGCCAGCAGTCCCGTCCGCGGGAATGAAAAACTGTTTTTT. Residues: CASSPVRGNEKLFF. This chain links TRBV6-5 with TRBJ1-4, with no clear D. The CDR3 runs 14 residues. Germline V gives CDR1 MNHEY, CDR2 SVGAGI. The V end lost 5 bases, the J end lost 5 bases, and 12 bases lay between the germline ends.

The chain combines TRBV7-9 with TRBJ1-1, with a possible D match to TRBD1 (6 bases). Trimming left V 7 bases short and J 11 bases short, with 17 bases between. This CDR3 has 12 amino acids. Germline CDR1 is SEHNR and CDR2 is FQNEAQ (reference sequence). CDR3 in amino acids: CASILGQKSAFF. The DNA for the CDR3 is TGTGCCAGCATCCTGGGACAAAAGTCGGCTTTCTTT.

The rearrangement links TRBV7-9 to TRBJ2-3; no firm D call. The CDR3 loop spans 15 amino acids. The germline V and J ends were trimmed by 5 bases and 3 bases, with 15 bases remaining between them. Germline CDR1 SEHNR, CDR2 FQNEAQ (reference sequence). The CDR3 nucleotides read TGTGCCAGCAGCATAGGACGTGGGCCGACAGATACGCAGTATTTT. It specifies CASSIGRGPTDTQYF.

This chain links TRBV6-1 with TRBJ1-3; D ambiguous. Germline CDR1 and CDR2: MNHNS and SASEGT. V lost 0 bases and J 0 bases, leaving 9 bases between the germline ends. The CDR3 has 16 residues. The CDR3 loop is CASSEAPGSSGNTIYF. DNA of the CDR3: TGTGCCAGCAGTGAAGCCCCCGGGAGCTCTGGAAACACCATATATTTT.

The CDR3 nucleotides are TGTGCCTGGAGCGTCGGGACAGGGGGCAGTGTGACAGATACGCAGTATTTT. Translated, it gives CAWSVGTGGSVTDTQYF. V and J are TRBV30 and TRBJ2-3, with 12 positions matching TRBD1. V lost 3 bases, J lost 3 bases, and 10 bases stayed unmatched. CDR3 length equals 17 residues. The germline V gene has CDR1 GTSNPN and CDR2 SVGIG (reference sequence).

The chain has TRBV4-1 and TRBJ2-1, with 8 nucleotides matching TRBD2. The CDR3 covers 17 residues. Per the germline V gene, CDR1 is MGHRA and CDR2 is YSYEKL. The junction had 16 bases not matched to a gene; V was cut back by 3 bases and J by 9 bases. CDR3 DNA: TGCGCCAGCAGCCATGACCCTACTAGCGGCGGATGGGGTGAGCAGTTCTTC. As protein: CASSHDPTSGGWGEQFF.

The chain uses TRBV6-5 and TRBJ1-1; D is unresolved. The germline gives CDR1 MNHEY, CDR2 SVGAGI. V was cut by 0 bases and J by 1 base, with 9 bases left in between. The length of the CDR3 is 15 residues. CDR3 DNA: TGTGCCAGCAGTTACTCGTCATCCGGGAACACTGAAGCTTTCTTT. Its translation: CASSYSSSGNTEAFF.

This clone was picked up a small number of times. The chain has TRBV6-1 and TRBJ1-5; TRBD1 agrees at 7 bases. Per the germline V gene, CDR1 is MNHNS and CDR2 is SASEGT. V shed 7 bases, J shed 6 bases, and the junction held 9 bases outside the gene matches. The CDR3 runs to 14 residues. CDR3 in amino acids: CASNEGGGVQPQHF. CDR3 DNA sequence: TGTGCCAGCAACGAAGGAGGGGGCGTTCAGCCCCAGCATTTT.

The gene calls are TRBV29-1 and TRBJ2-1, with 10 nucleotides matching TRBD1. CDR3 size: 15 residues. V was pared by 4 bases and J by 8 bases, with 11 bases of the junction left unmatched. Germline V gene data show CDR1 as SQVTM and CDR2 as ANQGSEA. CDR3 nucleotides: TGCAGCGTTGGCGGTTGGGACAGGGGCGGACATGAGCAGTTCTTC. Translation: CSVGGWDRGGHEQFF.

This chain connects TRBV6-5 to TRBJ1-2, with 7 bases fitting TRBD1. J gave up 8 bases and V 10 bases, and 13 bases lay outside the gene matches. The CDR3 is made up of 13 amino acids. Germline V lookup: CDR1 MNHEY, CDR2 SVGAGI. The CDR3 coding sequence is TGTGCCACACAGGGGCCCCGGTTTGAGGGCTACACCTTC. Amino acids: CATQGPRFEGYTF.

This chain uses TRBV2 with TRBJ1-5, with unresolved D. V was clipped by 4 bases and J by 1 base, with 11 bases between them. The CDR3 runs to 15 residues. Per the germline V gene, CDR1 is SNHLY and CDR2 is FYNNEI. The DNA of the CDR3 is TGTGCCAGCAGTGGCTCTTACGCGAGCAATCAGCCCCAGCATTTT. It translates to CASSGSYASNQPQHF.

The J gene is TRBJ1-1, the V gene TRBV18; the D gene is possibly TRBD1 (6 bases). The CDR3 covers 14 residues. Germline CDR1 is KGHSH and CDR2 is LQKENI. V was clipped by 3 bases and J by 0 bases, with 8 bases between them. The DNA for the CDR3 is TGTGCCAGCTCACCGACAGGACTGAACACTGAAGCTTTCTTT. It encodes CASSPTGLNTEAFF.

This chain uses TRBV27 with TRBJ1-5, with D perhaps TRBD1 (5 bases). CDR3 length: 15 residues. CDR1 and CDR2 from the germline V gene are MNHEY and SMNVEV (reference sequence). The V end lost 3 bases, the J end lost 1 base, and 10 bases lay between the germline ends. CDR3 nucleotide sequence: TGTGCCAGCAGTTTTGGGCAGGGAAGCAATCAGCCCCAGCATTTT. This translates into CASSFGQGSNQPQHF.

This clone is a singleton in its sample. V and J are TRBV7-2 and TRBJ2-4; 8 bases fit TRBD1. There are 15 residues in the CDR3. Germline V gives CDR1 SGHTA, CDR2 FQGNSA. Losses at the gene ends were 5 bases for V and 5 bases for J; bases not matched to a gene: 8. The CDR3 here is CASSRTGSFQNIQYF. In nucleotides, the CDR3 is TGTGCCAGCAGCCGGACAGGGTCATTCCAAAACATTCAGTACTTC.

The chain links TRBV28 to TRBJ2-7; 9 bases are a match to TRBD1. Germline V gene sequence: CDR1 MDHEN, CDR2 SYDVKM. Losses at the gene ends were 5 bases for V and 7 bases for J; bases not matched to a gene: 9. CDR3 size: 14 residues. For the CDR3, the DNA is TGTGCCAGCAGTACAGGGGGCGCGGTGTGGGAGCAGTACTTC. Protein: CASSTGGAVWEQYF.

The chain carries TRBV7-2 and TRBJ1-3, with D hard to call. Germline V gene lookup returns CDR1 SGHTA and CDR2 FQGNSA. V gave up 0 bases and J gave up 3 bases, with 3 bases separating them. The CDR3 has 13 amino acids. CDR3 sequence reads: CASSLASGNTIYF. CDR3 nucleotides: TGTGCCAGCAGCTTAGCCAGTGGAAACACCATATATTTT.

The rearrangement joins TRBV29-1 to TRBJ2-3; 11 positions agree with TRBD2. This CDR3 has 13 amino acids. The ends lost 6 bases at V and 4 bases at J; junction bases unmatched: 3. Looked up from germline, CDR1 is SQVTM and CDR2 is ANQGSEA. CDR3 sequence: CSVVAGGPDTQYF. DNA for the CDR3: TGCAGCGTAGTAGCGGGAGGGCCAGATACGCAGTATTTT.

The chain recombines TRBV14 with TRBJ2-7; possible D gene TRBD2, 5 bases. Germline CDR1 and CDR2: SGHDN and FVKESK. Between the trimmed V and J ends, which lost 4 bases and 7 bases, there was a span of 20 bases. This CDR3 has 15 amino acids. The CDR3 loop is CASSPLEDYTTEQYF. The CDR3 DNA reads TGTGCCAGCAGCCCCCTAGAAGACTATACTACGGAGCAGTACTTC.

This clone was observed a few times. The J gene is TRBJ1-4, the V gene TRBV28, with 7 bases aligning to TRBD1. Germline lookup yields CDR1 MDHEN and CDR2 SYDVKM. With 10 bases clipped from V and 10 bases from J, the junction kept 21 bases outside the gene matches. The CDR3 spans 16 residues. Here the CDR3 DNA reads TGTGCCACCAAGATAGGACAGGCCCAAGTAGGGGGAAAACTGTTTTTT. Encoded protein: CATKIGQAQVGGKLFF.

This CDR3 reads CASSLASVTVAEKLFF. In nucleotides, the CDR3 is TGTGCCAGCAGCTTAGCTTCTGTAACGGTAGCTGAAAAACTGTTTTTT. The V gene is TRBV7-9, the J gene TRBJ1-4, with no clear D. This CDR3 region has 16 residues. V shed 0 bases and J shed 7 bases, with 15 bases lying between them. Looked up from germline, CDR1 is SEHNR and CDR2 is FQNEAQ (reference sequence).

The rearrangement joins TRBV10-3 to TRBJ1-5; possibly TRBD1 for D (5 bases). Germline-derived CDR1 and CDR2 are ENHRY and SYGVKD. Trimming left V 4 bases short and J 0 bases short, with 7 bases between. The CDR3 totals 14 residues. The CDR3 sequence is CAISAGASNQPQHF. The CDR3 DNA reads as TGTGCCATCAGTGCTGGGGCTAGCAATCAGCCCCAGCATTTT.

V and J are TRBV18 and TRBJ2-5, with D perhaps matching TRBD1 (5 bases). The closer fit of TRBJ2-7 to the DNA end suggests the J call may be wrong. The CDR3 length is 14 residues. Germline V lookup: CDR1 KGHSH, CDR2 LQKENI. CDR3 amino acids: CASSPYRSSYEQYF. CDR3 DNA sequence: TGTGCCAGCTCACCCTACAGGAGCTCCTACGAGCAGTACTTC.

V and J are TRBV7-6 and TRBJ2-7; a weak D match, TRBD1 (6 bases). V was shortened by 3 bases and J by 7 bases, with 13 bases between the two germline ends. This CDR3 spans 13 amino acids. CDR1 is SGHVS, CDR2 FNYEAQ, per germline. The CDR3 protein is CASSLAGEREQYF. The CDR3, as DNA: TGTGCCAGCAGCTTGGCAGGGGAGAGAGAGCAGTACTTC.

In its sample, this clone was seen a few times. This rearrangement joins TRBV7-9 to TRBJ1-4, with TRBD1 matching 9 bases. With V trimmed by 5 bases and J by 3 bases, 10 bases remained unmatched. The V gene's germline CDR1 is SEHNR and CDR2 FQNEAQ (reference sequence). The CDR3 extends over 17 amino acids. CDR3 amino acids: CASSIGQGLLANEKLFF. The CDR3 DNA reads TGTGCCAGCAGCATTGGACAGGGGTTGTTGGCTAATGAAAAACTGTTTTTT.

V gene TRBV10-3 combines with J gene TRBJ1-1; 7 nucleotides line up with TRBD1. Germline V gene sequence: CDR1 ENHRY, CDR2 SYGVKD. The CDR3 runs 18 residues. V shed 2 bases and J 5 bases; nucleotides not matched to a gene: 17. This chain's CDR3 is CAISEPNGGMTGRTEAFF. CDR3 in DNA: TGTGCCATCAGTGAGCCCAACGGGGGAATGACAGGGAGGACTGAAGCTTTCTTT.

In its sample, this clone was seen once. The V call is TRBV4-1, the J call TRBJ2-7; TRBD2 is a possible D gene (6 bases). CDR1 MGHRA and CDR2 YSYEKL come from the germline V gene. The CDR3 is made up of 15 amino acids. V gave up 0 bases and J gave up 2 bases, with 11 bases separating them. CDR3 sequence reads: CASSQEGTGTYEQYF. CDR3 DNA: TGCGCCAGCAGCCAAGAAGGGACTGGTACCTACGAGCAGTACTTC.